The present TCR beta chain was sequenced within a study of cytomegalovirus exposure and HLA in healthy donors. General study points: CMV serostatus was the sole immune exposure data available.

To note about this clone: Antigen specificity is unknown.

PCR primers comprised 60 Vbeta and 13 Jbeta primers. TCRdb's copy holds only in-frame clones and misses some; the assay was immunoSEQ multiplex PCR. The table lists about 53,000 clones. The germline CDR1 and CDR2 sequences are SGHDN and FVKESK. Trimming shortened V by 3 bases and J by 6 bases, and 4 bases separated the two germline ends. The CDR3 totals 11 residues. V is TRBV14 and J is TRBJ2-3; D is unresolved. The receptor was isolated from a woman between 18 and 29 years old in good health and CMV-seronegative. Sequencing was done on a sample of PBMCs. As DNA, the CDR3 is TGTGCCAGCAGCCACTCCGATACGCAGTATTTT. It specifies CASSHSDTQYF. The variable domain in full, completed from reference TRBV14 and TRBJ2-3, reads EAGVTQFPSHSVIEKGQTVTLRCDPISGHDNLYWYRRVMGKEIKFLLHFVKESKQDESGMPNNRFLAERTGGTYSTLKVQPAELEDSGVYFCASSHSDTQYFGPGTRLTVL.